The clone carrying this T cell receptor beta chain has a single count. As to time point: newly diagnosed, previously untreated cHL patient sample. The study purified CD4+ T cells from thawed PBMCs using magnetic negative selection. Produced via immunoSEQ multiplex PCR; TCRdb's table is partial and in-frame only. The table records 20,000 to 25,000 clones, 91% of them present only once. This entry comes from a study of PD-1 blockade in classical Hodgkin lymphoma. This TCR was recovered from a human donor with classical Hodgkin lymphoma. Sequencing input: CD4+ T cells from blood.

CDR3 protein: CASSPRESRYSYEQYF. The CDR3 DNA sequence: TGTGCCAGCAGCCCCAGGGAGTCCCGTTACTCCTACGAGCAGTACTTC. The J gene is TRBJ2-5, the V gene TRBV7-8; D possibly uses TRBD1 or TRBD2 (5 bases each). The J call may be faulty, since TRBJ2-7 better matches the DNA end. CDR3 length: 16 residues. Germline-derived CDR1 and CDR2 are SGHVS and FQNEAQ.